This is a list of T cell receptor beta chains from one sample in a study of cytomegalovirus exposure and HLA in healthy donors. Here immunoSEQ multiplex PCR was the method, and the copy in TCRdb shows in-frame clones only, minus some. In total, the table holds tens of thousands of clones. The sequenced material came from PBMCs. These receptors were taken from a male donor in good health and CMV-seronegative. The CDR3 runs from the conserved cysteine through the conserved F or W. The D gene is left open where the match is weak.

TGCGCCAGCAGCCCTATGGGACAGGGGGCTAAGGAGCAGTACTTC	CASSPMGQGAKEQYF	TRBV5-1	TRBD1	TRBJ2-7
TGTGCCAGCGCTAACCCTCCCGGGACAGGGCGGGGCTACACCTTC	CASANPPGTGRGYTF	TRBV6-1	TRBD1	TRBJ1-2
TGTGCCAGTGGACAGGGAATGGGGGCCGACGTCCTGACTTTC	CASGQGMGADVLTF	TRBV2	TRBD1	TRBJ2-6
TGTGCCAGCAGCGTGAACGTCGGGGGGCGTAGGAACACTGAAGCTTTCTTT	CASSVNVGGRRNTEAFF	TRBV5-6	.	TRBJ1-1
TGTGCCAGCAGCTCGACTCGGGACAACTACGAGCAGTACTTC	CASSSTRDNYEQYF	TRBV7-9	.	TRBJ2-7
TGTGCCAGCAGCCAAGATGAGGCAGACTATGGAGGCTACACCTTC	CASSQDEADYGGYTF	TRBV4-2	.	TRBJ1-2
TGTGCCAGCAGTTCCAGACCCGCTGCAGGAACTAATGAAAAACTGTTTTTT	CASSSRPAAGTNEKLFF	TRBV7-2	.	TRBJ1-4
TGCAGCGCGAGGGGGTCTGGAAACACCATATATTTT	CSARGSGNTIYF	TRBV29-1	.	TRBJ1-3
TGTGCCAGCAGGCCCGGGGGGGACCAGCCCCAGCATTTT	CASRPGGDQPQHF	TRBV28	.	TRBJ1-5
TGTGCCTGGGGAGGAGTGCTAAGGAATGAGCAGTTCTTC	CAWGGVLRNEQFF	TRBV30	.	TRBJ2-1
TGTGCCAGAAGTTTTAGGAGCGAAGCTTTCTTT	CARSFRSEAFF	TRBV28	.	TRBJ1-1
TGCGCCAGCAGCTTGTCGGGACAGGGATGGGGTACAGATACGCAGTATTTT	CASSLSGQGWGTDTQYF	TRBV5-1	TRBD1	TRBJ2-3
TGTGCCAGCAGCCAAGAGGGTATAGCAGGGGTTGATGAGCAGTTCTTC	CASSQEGIAGVDEQFF	TRBV4-2	.	TRBJ2-1
TGTGCCAGCAGTAAAGCCGGGACAGACAATCAGCCCCAGCATTTT	CASSKAGTDNQPQHF	TRBV2	TRBD1	TRBJ1-5
TGTGCCAGCTCACCCGACAGGGTGGTTACTGAAGCTTTCTTT	CASSPDRVVTEAFF	TRBV18	TRBD1	TRBJ1-1
TGTGCCAGCAGCTTGAACAGGGGGTCCTACGAGCAGTACTTC	CASSLNRGSYEQYF	TRBV5-4	TRBD1	TRBJ2-7
TGTGCCAGCAGTTATAGAGTTAGCGCCGCCTTCTACGAGCAGTACTTC	CASSYRVSAAFYEQYF	TRBV6-5	.	TRBJ2-7
TGCGCCAGCAGTTCCGGGAGCCAAGAGACCCAGTACTTC	CASSSGSQETQYF	TRBV5-1	.	TRBJ2-5